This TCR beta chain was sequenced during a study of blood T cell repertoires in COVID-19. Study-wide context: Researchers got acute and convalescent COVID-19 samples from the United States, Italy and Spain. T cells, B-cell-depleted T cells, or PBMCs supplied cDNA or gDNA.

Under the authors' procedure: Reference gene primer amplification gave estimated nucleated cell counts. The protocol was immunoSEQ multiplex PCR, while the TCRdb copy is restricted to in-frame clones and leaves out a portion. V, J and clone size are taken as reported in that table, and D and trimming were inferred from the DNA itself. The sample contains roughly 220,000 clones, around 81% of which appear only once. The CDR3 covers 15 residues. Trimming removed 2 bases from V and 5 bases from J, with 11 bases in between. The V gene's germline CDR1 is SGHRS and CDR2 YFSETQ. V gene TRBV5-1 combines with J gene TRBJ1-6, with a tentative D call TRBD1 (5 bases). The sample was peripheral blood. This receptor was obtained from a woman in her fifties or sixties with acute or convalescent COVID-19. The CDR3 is CASSLLQDNNSPLHF. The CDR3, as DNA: TGCGCCAGCAGCTTATTACAGGATAATAATTCACCCCTCCACTTT. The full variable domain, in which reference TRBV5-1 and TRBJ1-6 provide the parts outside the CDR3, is KAGVTQTPRYLIKTRGQQVTLSCSPISGHRSVSWYQQTPGQGLQFLFEYFSETQRNKGNFPGRFSGRQFSNSRSEMNVSTLELGDSALYLCASSLLQDNNSPLHFGNGTRLTVT.